The 8 T cell receptor beta chains in this list originate from one sample, sequenced in a study of blood T cell repertoires in COVID-19. Clones were sequenced by immunoSEQ multiplex PCR, and TCRdb holds only the in-frame ones, with some missing. Among roughly 55,000 clones listed, around 87% were seen once. The material sequenced was peripheral blood. The origin of the receptors is a man aged 55 to 70 with active or convalescent COVID-19.

The rearrangement joins TRBV19 to TRBJ1-5; 11 bases line up with TRBD1. CDR3 size: 16 residues. In germline, CDR1 is LNHDA, CDR2 SQIVND (reference sequence). V lost 4 bases to trimming and J lost 7 bases; unmatched junction nucleotides: 9. CDR3 sequence (DNA): TGTGCCAGTAGTACCCCCGGGACAGGGGGACGGCAGCCCCAGCATTTT. Its translation: CASSTPGTGGRQPQHF. Full variable domain (missing parts from reference TRBV19 and TRBJ1-5): DGGITQSPKYLFRKEGQNVTLSCEQNLNHDAMYWYRQDPGQGLRLIYYSQIVNDFQKGDIAEGYSVSREKKESFPLTVTSAQKNPTAFYLCASSTPGTGGRQPQHFGDGTRLSIL.

The V call is TRBV20-1, the J call TRBJ2-2; 9 bases align to TRBD2. Trimming cost V 3 bases and J 6 bases; bases outside gene matches: 5. Germline V lookup: CDR1 DFQATT, CDR2 SNEGSKA (reference sequence). The length of the CDR3 is 14 residues. CDR3 residues: CSASGERGAGELFF. CDR3 DNA sequence: TGCAGTGCTAGTGGAGAGCGGGGGGCCGGGGAGCTGTTTTTT.

J is TRBJ2-7 and V is TRBV30, with 8 bases aligning to TRBD2. This CDR3 is 14 amino acids long. Germline V gene sequence: CDR1 GTSNPN, CDR2 SVGIG (reference sequence). Trimming took 0 bases from V and 3 from J; bases not matched to a gene: 4. CDR3 region: CAWSVRLAGYEQYF. The CDR3 nucleotides are TGTGCCTGGAGTGTACGCCTAGCGGGCTACGAGCAGTACTTC.

The rearrangement joins TRBV28 to TRBJ2-2; no reliable D call. Trimming removed 2 bases from V and 5 bases from J, with 6 bases in between. Per the germline V gene, CDR1 is MDHEN and CDR2 is SYDVKM. The CDR3 is made up of 13 amino acids. CDR3 DNA: TGTGCCAGCAGTTTACCCCAAACCGGGGAGCTGTTTTTT. This gives the protein CASSLPQTGELFF.

V usage is TRBV3-1 (or the pseudogene TRBV3-2) and J usage is TRBJ2-5; D is perhaps TRBD2 (6 bases). Germline values: CDR1 LGHDT, CDR2 YNNKEL (reference sequence). The CDR3 is 17 residues long. The V gene lost 1 base and the J gene lost 0 bases, with 15 bases spanning the gap. This CDR3 reads CASSQGRVGGNQETQYF. As DNA, the CDR3 is TGTGCCAGCAGCCAAGGACGGGTCGGGGGAAACCAAGAGACCCAGTACTTC.

This chain uses TRBV4-3 with TRBJ1-1; 9 bases are a match to TRBD1. V was pared by 1 base and J by 3 bases, with 3 bases of the junction left unmatched. This CDR3 has 15 amino acids. Looked up from germline, CDR1 is LGHNA and CDR2 is YSLEER. CDR3 protein: CASSQGWDRDTEAFF. As DNA, the CDR3 is TGCGCCAGCAGCCAAGGGTGGGACAGGGACACTGAAGCTTTCTTT.

This clone was seen more than once but under ten times. The chain combines TRBV5-6 with TRBJ1-2, with 7 bases fitting TRBD1. Germline loops: CDR1 SGHDT, CDR2 YYEEEE. With V trimmed by 0 bases and J by 8 bases, 4 bases remained unmatched. The CDR3 has 13 amino acids. In DNA form, the CDR3 reads TGTGCCAGCAGCTTGGATCAGGGGGGCGGCTACACCTTC. Translation gives CASSLDQGGGYTF. The whole variable domain, filled in from reference TRBV5-6 and TRBJ1-2, reads DAGVTQSPTHLIKTRGQQVTLRCSPKSGHDTVSWYQQALGQGPQFIFQYYEEEERQRGNFPDRFSGHQFPNYSSELNVNALLLGDSALYLCASSLDQGGGYTFGSGTRLTVV.

The genes are TRBV18 and TRBJ1-2, with 7 positions matching TRBD1. The V gene's germline CDR1 is KGHSH and CDR2 LQKENI. The CDR3 sequence is 15 residues long. Trimming cost V 4 bases and J 7 bases; bases outside gene matches: 12. The CDR3: CASSLDRDRRGGYTF. CDR3 nucleotide sequence: TGTGCCAGCTCACTCGACAGGGACCGAAGGGGTGGCTACACCTTC. Together with reference TRBV18 and TRBJ1-2, the CDR3 gives the full variable domain: NAGVMQNPRHLVRRRGQEARLRCSPMKGHSHVYWYRQLPEEGLKFMVYLQKENIIDESGMPKERFSAEFPKEGPSILRIQQVVRGDSAAYFCASSLDRDRRGGYTFGSGTRLTVV.